This record looks at one TCR beta chain sequence and its context. Its recognized antigen is unknown. Base qualities are not at hand, and no much larger clone is one base apart. The data are from a study of CD8+ T cells in alopecia areata (dated by TCRdb to about 2018). In the study overall: Treated patients were enrolled in an open-label pilot trial of oral tofacitinib at 5 to 10 mg twice daily for moderate-to-severe alopecia areata. Tofacitinib was given for 6 to 18 months, followed by 6 months of follow-up off drug to assess delayed response and recurrence. To study T cell clonal expansion in alopecia areata, the researchers applied high-throughput TCRbeta sequencing to both the C3H/HeJ mouse model and human patients. Human TCRbeta sequencing covered scalp tissue and sorted CD4+ and CD8+ peripheral blood T cells from patchy and totalis/universalis alopecia areata patients and healthy controls. Tofacitinib-treated patients had biopsies at baseline and at 4 and 24 weeks of treatment, with a later scalp biopsy in several patients. Clonality in the scalp was compared among normal scalp (n=4), patchy alopecia areata scalp (n=8), and alopecia totalis/universalis scalp (n=8). The RNA source kit depended on sample type: the PAXgene miRNA kit for fixed scalp, the miRNeasy kit for PBMCs, and the RNeasy kit for mouse skin. TCRbeta CDR3 regions were amplified by immunoSEQ multiplex PCR using 35 Vbeta forward and 13 Jbeta reverse primers.

Sample time point, as interpreted from the label and publication: baseline before oral tofacitinib. From alopecia areata patients, peripheral blood was collected along with lesional scalp punch biopsies. After PBMCs were isolated by density centrifugation and stained for CD3, CD4 and CD8, a FACSAria was used to sort CD4+ and CD8+ T cells. Overall study results and their limits: Lesional scalp, especially in alopecia totalis/universalis, showed higher clonality and more expanded CD8+ clones than normal scalp, suggesting antigenic drive. TCR sequences shared between patients were less clear than in mice, possibly partly because of HLA diversity in the patient population. Resident alphabeta T cells in normal human skin are also sequenced, complicating scalp TCR repertoire analysis, unlike mouse skin dominated by gammadelta T cells.

The V and J ends are trimmed by 6 bases and 4 bases, leaving 27 bases between them. Per the germline V gene (reference sequence), LNHNV is the CDR1 and YYDKDF is the CDR2. Reading from cysteine to phenylalanine, the CDR3 counts 18 amino acids. Only the CDR3 region is kept as DNA, spanning 54 bases read in frame from base 1. Library preparation employed the immunoSEQ multiplex PCR assay. RNA was extracted from all samples and reverse transcribed into cDNA, which served as template for TCR sequencing. First-strand cDNA was synthesized using SuperScript III with a 2:1 mix of oligo-dT and random hexamers. Amplification bias was assessed with a synthetic immune receptor repertoire, and residual bias was removed computationally. The paper's processing steps were these. Raw reads were preprocessed to remove errors, and CDR3 was defined according to IMGT conventions as the region from the conserved cysteine to phenylalanine. Clonality was computed by normalizing Shannon entropy by log2 of the number of productive unique TCRs and subtracting the result from 1. Whether each scalp clone was CD4 or CD8 was inferred by checking scalp TCRbeta sequences against the CD4 and CD8 repertoires from sorted blood. This immuneACCESS table, as held by TCRdb, lists in-frame sequences with V and J called but not all clones. Of the missing ones, under half trace to an unresolved V gene in checked studies; the others have no known cause. From that table come the V and J calls and clone size; the DNA was used to work out D and trimming. Present in this sample are about 180,000 clones, 50% to 70% of which were seen just once. Clones ranked in the top ten supply 1.5% to 2% of the sample.

Recombination linked TRBV15 to TRBJ1-2; a tentative D call is TRBD1 (5 bases match). Source: CD4+ T cells sorted from blood, taken at week 0. This receptor was identified in a human donor with alopecia areata. CDR3 sequence: CATSAAKGLSSNTYGYTF. The nucleotide sequence is given as TGTGCCACCAGTGCGGCCAAGGGGTTATCTTCCAATACCTATGGCTACACCTTC.